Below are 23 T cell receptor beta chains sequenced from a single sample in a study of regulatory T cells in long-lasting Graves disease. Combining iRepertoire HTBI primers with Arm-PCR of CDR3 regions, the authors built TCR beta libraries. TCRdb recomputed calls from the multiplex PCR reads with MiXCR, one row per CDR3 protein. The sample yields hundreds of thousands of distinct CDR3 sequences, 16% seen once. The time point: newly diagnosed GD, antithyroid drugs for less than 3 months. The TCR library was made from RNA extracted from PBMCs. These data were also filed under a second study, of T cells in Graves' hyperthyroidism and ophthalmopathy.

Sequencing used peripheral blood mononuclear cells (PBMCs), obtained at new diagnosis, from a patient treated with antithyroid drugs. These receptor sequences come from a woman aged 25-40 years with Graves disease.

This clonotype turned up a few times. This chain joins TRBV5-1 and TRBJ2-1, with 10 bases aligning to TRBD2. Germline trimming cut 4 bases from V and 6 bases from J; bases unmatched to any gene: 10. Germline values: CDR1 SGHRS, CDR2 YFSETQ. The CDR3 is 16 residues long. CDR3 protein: CASSPGKLAGTNEQFF. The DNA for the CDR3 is TGCGCCAGCAGCCCGGGGAAACTAGCGGGAACCAATGAGCAGTTCTTC.

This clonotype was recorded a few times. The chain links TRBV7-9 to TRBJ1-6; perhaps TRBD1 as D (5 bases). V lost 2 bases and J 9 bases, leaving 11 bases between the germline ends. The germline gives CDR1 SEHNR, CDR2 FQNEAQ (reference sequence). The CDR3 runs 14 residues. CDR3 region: CASSLPGDGSPLHF. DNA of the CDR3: TGTGCCAGCAGCTTACCCGGGGACGGTTCACCCCTCCACTTT. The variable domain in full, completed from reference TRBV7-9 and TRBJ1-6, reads DTGVSQNPRHKITKRGQNVTFRCDPISEHNRLYWYRQTLGQGPEFLTYFQNEAQLEKSRLLSDRFSAERPKGSFSTLEIQRTEQGDSAMYLCASSLPGDGSPLHFGNGTRLTVT.

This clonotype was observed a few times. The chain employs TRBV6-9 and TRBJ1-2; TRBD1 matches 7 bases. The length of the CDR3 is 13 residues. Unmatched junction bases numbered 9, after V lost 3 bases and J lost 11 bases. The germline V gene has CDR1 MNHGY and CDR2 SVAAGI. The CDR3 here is CASSYLRTGGYTF. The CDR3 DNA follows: TGTGCCAGCAGTTACCTTCGGACAGGAGGGTACACCTTC.

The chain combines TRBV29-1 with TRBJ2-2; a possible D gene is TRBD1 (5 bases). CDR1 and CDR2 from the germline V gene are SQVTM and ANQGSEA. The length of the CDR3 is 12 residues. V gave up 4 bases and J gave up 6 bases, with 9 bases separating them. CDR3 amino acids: CSVVPGSGELFF. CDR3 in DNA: TGCAGCGTTGTTCCAGGGTCCGGGGAGCTGTTTTTT.

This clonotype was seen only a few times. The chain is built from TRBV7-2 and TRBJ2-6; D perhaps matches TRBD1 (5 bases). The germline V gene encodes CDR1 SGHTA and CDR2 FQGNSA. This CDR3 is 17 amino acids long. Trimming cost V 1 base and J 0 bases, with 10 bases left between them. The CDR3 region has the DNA TGTGCCAGCAGCTTAGGTCCAGGGTCCTCTGGGGCCAACGTCCTGACTTTC. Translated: CASSLGPGSSGANVLTF.

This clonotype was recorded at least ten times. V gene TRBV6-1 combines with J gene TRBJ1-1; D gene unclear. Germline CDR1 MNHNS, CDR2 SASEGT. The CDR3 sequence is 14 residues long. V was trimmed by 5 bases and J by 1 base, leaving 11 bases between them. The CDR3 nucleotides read TGTGCCAGCAGTCCAGCTTTGGGGAACACTGAAGCTTTCTTT. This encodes CASSPALGNTEAFF.

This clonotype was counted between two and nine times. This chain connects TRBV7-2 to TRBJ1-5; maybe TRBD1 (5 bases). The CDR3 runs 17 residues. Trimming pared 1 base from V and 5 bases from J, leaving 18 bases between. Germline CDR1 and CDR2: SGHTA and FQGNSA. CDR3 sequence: CASSLGGTRGLHQPQHF. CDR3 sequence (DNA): TGTGCCAGCAGCTTAGGGGGGACCCGGGGCCTCCATCAGCCCCAGCATTTT.

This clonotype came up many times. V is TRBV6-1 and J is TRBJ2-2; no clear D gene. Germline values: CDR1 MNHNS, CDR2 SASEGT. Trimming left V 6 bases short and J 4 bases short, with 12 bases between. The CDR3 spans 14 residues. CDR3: CASSALGTTGELFF. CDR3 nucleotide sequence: TGTGCCAGCAGCGCCCTGGGAACCACCGGGGAGCTGTTTTTT.

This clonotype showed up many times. The CDR3 coding sequence is TGTGTCGTTGGCGGGAGTATGCGCAATGAGCAGTTCTTC. Translation gives CVVGGSMRNEQFF. The V gene is TRBV28, the J gene TRBJ2-1, with 7 nucleotides matching TRBD2. Germline V gives CDR1 MDHEN, CDR2 SYDVKM. CDR3 length: 13 amino acids.

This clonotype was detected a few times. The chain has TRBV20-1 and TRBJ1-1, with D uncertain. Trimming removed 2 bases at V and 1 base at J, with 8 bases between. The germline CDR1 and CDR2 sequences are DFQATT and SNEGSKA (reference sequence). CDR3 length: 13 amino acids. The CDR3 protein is CSARSVPNTEAFF. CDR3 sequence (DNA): TGCAGTGCTAGATCCGTCCCGAACACTGAAGCTTTCTTT.

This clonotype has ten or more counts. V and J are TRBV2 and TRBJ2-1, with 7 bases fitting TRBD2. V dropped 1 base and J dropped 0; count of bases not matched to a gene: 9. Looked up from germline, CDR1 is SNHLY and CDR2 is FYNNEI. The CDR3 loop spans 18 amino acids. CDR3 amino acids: CASSEDRLAQSSYNEQFF. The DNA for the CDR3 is TGTGCCAGCAGTGAAGACCGACTAGCTCAGAGCTCCTACAATGAGCAGTTCTTC.

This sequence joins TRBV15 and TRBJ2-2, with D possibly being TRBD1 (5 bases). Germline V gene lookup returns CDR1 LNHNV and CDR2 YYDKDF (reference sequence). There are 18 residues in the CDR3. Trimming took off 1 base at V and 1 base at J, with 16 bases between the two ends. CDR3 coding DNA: TGTGCCACCAGCAGAGTTCCGACAGAGGCGAGGAACACCGGGGAGCTGTTTTTT. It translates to CATSRVPTEARNTGELFF.

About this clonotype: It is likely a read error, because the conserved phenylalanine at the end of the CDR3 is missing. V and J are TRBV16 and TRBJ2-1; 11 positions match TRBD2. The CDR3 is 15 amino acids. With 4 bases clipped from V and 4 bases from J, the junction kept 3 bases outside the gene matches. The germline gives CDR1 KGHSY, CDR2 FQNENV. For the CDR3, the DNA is TGTGCCAGCAGCCGAAGGACTAGCGGGTACAATGAGCAGTTCCTC. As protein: CASSRRTSGYNEQFL.

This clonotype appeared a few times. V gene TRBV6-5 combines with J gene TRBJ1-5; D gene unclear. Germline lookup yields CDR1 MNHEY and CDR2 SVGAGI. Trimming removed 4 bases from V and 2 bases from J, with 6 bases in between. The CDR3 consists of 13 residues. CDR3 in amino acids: CASSSKGNQPQHF. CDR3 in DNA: TGTGCCAGCAGTTCCAAGGGCAATCAGCCCCAGCATTTT.

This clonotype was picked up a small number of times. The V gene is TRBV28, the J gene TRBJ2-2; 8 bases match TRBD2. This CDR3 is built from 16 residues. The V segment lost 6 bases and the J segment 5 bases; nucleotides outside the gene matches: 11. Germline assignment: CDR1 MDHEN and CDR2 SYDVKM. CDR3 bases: TGTGCCAGCAGGCCGGGGGGGGGGCTGAGAACCGGGGAGCTGTTTTTT. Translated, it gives CASRPGGGLRTGELFF.

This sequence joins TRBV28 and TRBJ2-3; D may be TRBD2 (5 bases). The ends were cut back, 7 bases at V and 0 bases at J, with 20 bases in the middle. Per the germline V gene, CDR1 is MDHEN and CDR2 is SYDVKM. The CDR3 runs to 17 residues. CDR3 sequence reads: CASTEAGGGPSTDTQYF. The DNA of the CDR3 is TGTGCCAGCACTGAGGCAGGAGGAGGACCTAGCACAGATACGCAGTATTTT.

CDR3 in amino acids: CASSYSGGRGLYNEQFF. CDR3 coding DNA: TGTGCCAGCAGTTACTCGGGCGGGAGGGGATTATACAATGAGCAGTTCTTC. The chain links TRBV6-2 or TRBV6-3 to TRBJ2-1; 9 bases map to TRBD2. The CDR3 contains 17 residues. CDR1 and CDR2 (germline): MNHEY, SVGEGT. Losses at the gene ends were 0 bases for V and 4 bases for J; bases not matched to a gene: 7.

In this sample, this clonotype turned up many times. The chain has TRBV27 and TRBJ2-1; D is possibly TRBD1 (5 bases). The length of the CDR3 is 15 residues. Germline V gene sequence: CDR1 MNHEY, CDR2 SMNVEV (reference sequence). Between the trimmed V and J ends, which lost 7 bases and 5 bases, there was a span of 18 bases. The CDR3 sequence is CASNGASGLDNEQFF. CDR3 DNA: TGTGCCAGCAATGGGGCTTCAGGTTTAGACAATGAGCAGTTCTTC.

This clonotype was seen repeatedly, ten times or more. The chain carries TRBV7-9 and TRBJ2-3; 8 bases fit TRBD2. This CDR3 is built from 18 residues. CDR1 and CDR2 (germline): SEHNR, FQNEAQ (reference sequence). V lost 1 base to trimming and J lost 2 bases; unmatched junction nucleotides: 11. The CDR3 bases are TGTGCCAGCAGCTTAGGAAGAGCGGGAGCTTCCGTCACAGATACGCAGTATTTT. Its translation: CASSLGRAGASVTDTQYF.

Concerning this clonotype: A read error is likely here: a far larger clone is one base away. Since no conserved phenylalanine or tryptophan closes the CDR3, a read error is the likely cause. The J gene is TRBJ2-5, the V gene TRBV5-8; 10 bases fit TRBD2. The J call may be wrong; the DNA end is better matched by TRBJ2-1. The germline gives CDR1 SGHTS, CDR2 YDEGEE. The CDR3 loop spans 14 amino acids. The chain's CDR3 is CASSSSGSMHEQFL. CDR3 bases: TGTGCCAGCAGCTCTAGCGGGAGCATGCATGAGCAGTTCCTC.

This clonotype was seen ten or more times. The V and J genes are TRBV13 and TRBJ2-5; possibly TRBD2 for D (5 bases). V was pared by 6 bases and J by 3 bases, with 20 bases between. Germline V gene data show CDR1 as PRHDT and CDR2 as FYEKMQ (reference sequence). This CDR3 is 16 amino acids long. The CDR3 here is CASRPSTGYLEETQYF. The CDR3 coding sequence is TGTGCCAGCAGACCATCTACGGGGTATCTCGAAGAGACCCAGTACTTC. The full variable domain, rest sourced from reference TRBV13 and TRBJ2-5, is AAGVIQSPRHLIKEKRETATLKCYPIPRHDTVYWYQQGPGQDPQFLISFYEKMQSDKGSIPDRFSAQQFSDYHSELNMSSLELGDSALYFCASRPSTGYLEETQYFGPGTRLLVL.

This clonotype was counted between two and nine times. The CDR3 region has the DNA TGTGCCAGCAGTTTAAGAAGCGGGAGCAAAGGTGAGCAGTTCTTC. As protein: CASSLRSGSKGEQFF. The rearrangement links TRBV27 to TRBJ2-1; the match to TRBD2 covers 8 bases. J lost 9 bases, V lost 2 bases, and 9 bases had no gene match. Per germline, CDR1 MNHEY and CDR2 SMNVEV (reference sequence). The CDR3 consists of 15 residues.

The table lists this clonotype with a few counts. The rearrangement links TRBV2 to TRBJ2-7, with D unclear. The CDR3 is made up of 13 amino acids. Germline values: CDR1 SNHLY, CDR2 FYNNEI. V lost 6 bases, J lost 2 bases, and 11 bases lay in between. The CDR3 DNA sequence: TGTGCCAGCAGGGCTGACCTGGCCTACGAGCAGTACTTC. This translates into CASRADLAYEQYF.